One sample yielded the 2 T cell receptor beta chains listed below, sequenced in a study of blood T cell repertoires in COVID-19. Assay used: immunoSEQ multiplex PCR; TCRdb lists only in-frame clones, some missing. The data hold some 330,000 clones, with around 86% observed a single time. What was sequenced was PBMCs or T cells enriched from blood (not recorded which). The receptors stem from a woman aged 45-65 years who had recovered from COVID-19.

The CDR3 coding sequence is TGTGCCAGCAGCCTCAGGACAGGGTCGGGGGAAAAACTGTTTTTT. Translation: CASSLRTGSGEKLFF. J is TRBJ1-4 and V is TRBV7-2; TRBD1 matches 8 bases. Germline-derived CDR1 and CDR2 are SGHTA and FQGNSA. The CDR3 length is 15 residues. V was clipped by 5 bases and J by 8 bases; unmatched bases: 10.

This sequence joins TRBV7-3 and TRBJ2-7, with D perhaps matching TRBD2 (6 bases). Germline values: CDR1 SGHTA, CDR2 FQGTGA. The length of the CDR3 is 14 residues. V lost 0 bases, J lost 2 bases, and 8 bases lay in between. The DNA of the CDR3 is TGTGCCAGCAGCTTAACACTAGCAGCCTACGAGCAGTACTTC. It specifies CASSLTLAAYEQYF.